The sequence of this T cell receptor beta chain was determined in a study of high-grade serous ovarian cancer treatment subgroups. Points from the study as a whole: Bulk tumor TCR sequencing gave no spatial information. Different patients shared almost no repertoire; same-patient tumors shared about 0.11 to 0.85.

Profiling relied on immunoSEQ multiplex PCR, and the TCRdb table lists in-frame clones only, not all of them. The sample gives over 2,500 clones, 72% of which show up once; 10% to 15% is in the top ten. Tumor samples were taken before definitive surgery or chemotherapy. The J segment lost 1 base and the V segment lost 8 bases, leaving 4 bases of the junction unmatched. The CDR3 loop spans 14 amino acids. The germline CDR1 and CDR2 sequences are LGHNA and YSLEER. This clone was counted only a few times. No antigen is known for it. The chain recombines TRBV4-3 with TRBJ1-1; 10 bases agree with TRBD1. Sequenced input: tumor tissue. The clonotype originates from a human donor with high-grade serous ovarian cancer. As DNA, the CDR3 is TGCGCCAGCGGCTGGGACAGGGGGAACACTGAAGCTTTCTTT. Amino acid sequence: CASGWDRGNTEAFF.